This entry is about one T cell receptor (beta chain). The V gene's germline CDR1 is MNHEY and CDR2 SVGEGT. V lost 2 bases and J lost 6; bases outside the gene matches: 17. The CDR3 runs to 21 residues. Method: immunoSEQ multiplex PCR; TCRdb's copy keeps in-frame clones and lacks some. The data show 200,000 to 300,000 clones, roughly 80% seen once. The data derive from a study of blood T cell repertoires in COVID-19. This clonotype was sampled from a woman aged 18 to 35 with acute or convalescent COVID-19. The sequenced material came from peripheral blood. The V and J genes are TRBV6-2 or TRBV6-3 and TRBJ2-2; 14 bases are shared with TRBD2. The CDR3 sequence: CASSYPPPGLAGERGAGELFF. Here the CDR3 DNA reads TGTGCCAGCAGTTACCCCCCTCCGGGACTAGCGGGAGAAAGGGGGGCCGGGGAGCTGTTTTTT.